The 7 T cell receptor beta chains below come from one sample, sequenced in a study of shared clonotypes between healthy human individuals. The assay was immunoSEQ multiplex PCR, and TCRdb's table has in-frame clones only and misses some. The sample includes about 700,000 clones, over 65% of them seen just once. Sequenced material: memory CD4+ T cells sorted from blood. Subset given: CD45RA-negative fraction. Receptor source: a woman in her 30s in good health.

For the CDR3, the DNA is TGTGCCAGCAGTTTTACGACAGGGGGCTATCTCTCCTACGAGCAGTACTTC. Translation gives CASSFTTGGYLSYEQYF. The rearrangement joins TRBV28 to TRBJ2-7; 10 bases match TRBD1. From germline, CDR1 is MDHEN and CDR2 SYDVKM. This CDR3 is 17 amino acids long. V lost 3 bases and J lost 0; bases outside the gene matches: 8.

This clone was recorded a few times. The V call is TRBV11-2, the J call TRBJ1-2; D remains unclear. Germline CDR1 SGHAT, CDR2 FQNNGV. The CDR3 consists of 12 residues. V lost 0 bases to trimming and J lost 10 bases, with 9 bases between them. The DNA of the CDR3 is TGTGCCAGCAGCTTAGATGCACCCCCCTACACCTTC. It is translated as CASSLDAPPYTF.

Of note for this clone: At one end the junction does not follow the germline gene, possibly because of a read error. The V call is TRBV6-6, the J call TRBJ2-2, with a weak D call TRBD1 (5 bases). This CDR3 is built from 15 residues. Germline loops: CDR1 MNHNY, CDR2 SVGAGI (reference sequence). For the CDR3, the DNA is TGTGCCAGCAGTCCCTCGGCAGGGAACGCCGGGGAGCTGTTTTTT. It codes for CASSPSAGNAGELFF.

The chain uses TRBV28 and TRBJ1-1; 8 bases are shared with TRBD1. This CDR3 has 13 amino acids. Trimming took 5 bases from V and 12 from J; bases not matched to a gene: 11. Germline V gene sequence: CDR1 MDHEN, CDR2 SYDVKM. CDR3 in DNA: TGTGCCAGCAGTGCGCCGGACAGGGCCCAAACTTTCTTT. Protein product: CASSAPDRAQTFF.

This clone came up once. This sample includes further DNA sequences coding for the same CDR3. This chain links TRBV19 with TRBJ1-2; 7 nucleotides agree with TRBD1. Germline V gives CDR1 LNHDA, CDR2 SQIVND (reference sequence). J gave up 8 bases and V 4 bases, and 7 bases lay outside the gene matches. CDR3 length: 13 residues. The CDR3 sequence is CASSTRQGDGYTF. As DNA, the CDR3 is TGTGCCAGTAGTACACGACAGGGTGACGGCTACACCTTC.

This chain connects TRBV7-2 to TRBJ2-3; 11 nucleotides agree with TRBD2. This CDR3 comprises 15 residues. The germline CDR1 and CDR2 sequences are SGHTA and FQGNSA. V was pared by 5 bases and J by 10 bases, with 11 bases of the junction left unmatched. Written as DNA, the CDR3 is TGTGCCAGCAGCCCCTCTAGCGGGAGGTCTTTTTCGCAGTATTTT. Amino acids: CASSPSSGRSFSQYF.

V gene TRBV30 combines with J gene TRBJ2-5; the match to TRBD2 covers 7 bases. The end of the DNA is better explained by TRBJ2-7, so the J call may be wrong. Germline values: CDR1 GTSNPN, CDR2 SVGIG (reference sequence). The CDR3 has 13 amino acids. DNA for the CDR3: TGTGCCTGGAGTAAGCGGGGTGAGTCCGAGCAGTACTTC. It translates to CAWSKRGESEQYF.